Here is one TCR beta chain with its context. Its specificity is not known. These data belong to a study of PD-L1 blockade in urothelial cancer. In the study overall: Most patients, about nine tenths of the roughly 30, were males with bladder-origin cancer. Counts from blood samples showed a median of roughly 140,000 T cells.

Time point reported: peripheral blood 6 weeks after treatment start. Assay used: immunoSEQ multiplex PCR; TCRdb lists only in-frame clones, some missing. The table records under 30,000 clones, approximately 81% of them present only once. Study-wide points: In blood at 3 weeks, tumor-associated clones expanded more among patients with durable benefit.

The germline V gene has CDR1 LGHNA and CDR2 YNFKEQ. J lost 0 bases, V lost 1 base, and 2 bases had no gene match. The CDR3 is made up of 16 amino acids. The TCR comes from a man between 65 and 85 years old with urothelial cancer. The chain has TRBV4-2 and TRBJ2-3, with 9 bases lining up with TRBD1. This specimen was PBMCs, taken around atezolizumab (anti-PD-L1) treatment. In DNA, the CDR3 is TGTGCCAGCAGCCAAGGGGACAGGGTGAGCACAGATACGCAGTATTTT. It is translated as CASSQGDRVSTDTQYF.